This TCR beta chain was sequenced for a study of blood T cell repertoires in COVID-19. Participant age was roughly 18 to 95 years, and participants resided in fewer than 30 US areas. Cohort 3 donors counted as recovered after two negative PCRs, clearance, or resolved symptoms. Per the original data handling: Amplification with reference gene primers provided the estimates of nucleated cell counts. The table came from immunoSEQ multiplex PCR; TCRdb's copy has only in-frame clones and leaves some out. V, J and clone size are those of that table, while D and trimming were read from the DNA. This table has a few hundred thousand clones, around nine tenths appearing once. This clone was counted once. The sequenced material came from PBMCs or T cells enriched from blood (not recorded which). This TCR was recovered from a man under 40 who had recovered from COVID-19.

The CDR3 spells CSVLTGSSYNEQFF. In DNA, the CDR3 is TGCAGCGTGTTGACAGGGAGCTCCTACAATGAGCAGTTCTTC. The V and J genes are TRBV29-1 and TRBJ2-1; 7 bases are a match to TRBD1. Germline values: CDR1 SQVTM, CDR2 ANQGSEA. This CDR3 region has 14 residues. Germline trimming cut 6 bases from V and 0 bases from J; bases unmatched to any gene: 5.